Listed below are T cell receptor beta chains from one sample, sequenced in a study of early T cells in non-severe SARS-CoV-2 infection. From the 5' RACE reads, TCRdb called clonotypes with MiXCR, one entry per CDR3 protein. This repertoire shows about 58,000 distinct CDR3 sequences, over 10% found once; its top ten account for 3% to 4.5%. The sample comprised whole blood. Receptors were obtained from an adult who was a healthcare worker with PCR-confirmed SARS-CoV-2 infection or an uninfected control (not recorded which). Both conserved end residues are part of each CDR3. The D gene is left open where the match is weak. Size is omitted from some rows. Given values are once, few, many or a class for expanded clones.

>TRBV20-1|TRBD2|many|TRBJ2-3
TGCAGTGCCCGGACTAGCGGCCGCACAGATACGCAGTATTTT
CSARTSGRTDTQYF
>TRBV5-4|TRBD2|many|TRBJ2-3
TGTGCCAGCAGCCCGGGGGGGACTAGCGGGAGGGATACGCAGTATTTT
CASSPGGTSGRDTQYF
>TRBV3-1|-|few|TRBJ1-1
TGTGCCAGCAGCCAAGGACGGAATCCGAACACTGAAGCTTTCTTT
CASSQGRNPNTEAFF
>TRBV11-2|-|-|TRBJ1-3
TGTGCCAGCAGCTATACCAGGATCTCTGGAAACACCATATATTTT
CASSYTRISGNTIYF
>TRBV5-1|-|many|TRBJ1-6
TGCGCCAGCAGCCAGCAGGGGAATTCACCCCTCCACTTT
CASSQQGNSPLHF
>TRBV3-1|-|many|TRBJ1-5
TGTGCCAGCAGCTCTAGGGCCCGCAATCAGCCCCAGCATTTT
CASSSRARNQPQHF
>TRBV9|TRBD2|few|TRBJ2-1
TGTGCCAGCAGCCCCCGACTAGCGGGTAATGAGCAGTTCTTC
CASSPRLAGNEQFF
>TRBV5-5|-|-|TRBJ2-2
TGTGCCAGCAGCTTGTGGGCCGGGGAGCTGTTTTTT
CASSLWAGELFF
>TRBV7-8|TRBD2|many|TRBJ2-1
TGTGCCAGCAGCTTAGCGGCTAGCGGGCCTTACAATGAGCAGTTCTTC
CASSLAASGPYNEQFF
>TRBV28|TRBD1|-|TRBJ2-1
TGTGCCAGCAGTTTAGGACAGGGCCACAATGAGCAGTTCTTC
CASSLGQGHNEQFF
>TRBV19|-|many|TRBJ1-5
TGTGCCAGTAGCCAGCTTACAGGGATCGCCAGTCAGCCCCAGCATTTT
CASSQLTGIASQPQHF
>TRBV28|-|few|TRBJ2-7
TGTGCCAGCAGCCTCCGAGGCTACGAGCAGTACTTC
CASSLRGYEQYF
>TRBV7-6|TRBD1|few|TRBJ2-3
TGTGCCAGCAGCTCCAGGGGGCTGAGCACAGATACGCAGTATTTT
CASSSRGLSTDTQYF
>TRBV3-1|TRBD1|-|TRBJ1-1
TGTGCCAGCAGCCAAGTACCGGGACAGGTCAACACTGAAGCTTTCTTT
CASSQVPGQVNTEAFF
>TRBV6-6|-|-|TRBJ2-1
TGTGCCAGCAGTTACTCCACCACGGGAGAGAATGAGCAGTTCTTC
CASSYSTTGENEQFF
>TRBV11-2|-|few|TRBJ2-5
TGTGCCAGCAGCCTCCACGGGACACCGGACCAAGAGACCCAGTACTTC
CASSLHGTPDQETQYF
>TRBV20-1|-|-|TRBJ2-3
TGCAGGCTAGACGGAGGGAGGCGCACAGATACGCAGTATTTT
CRLDGGRRTDTQYF
>TRBV24-1|TRBD1|many|TRBJ2-2
TGTGCCACCGGAGTGGGACAGGGGGACACCGGGGAGCTGTTTTTT
CATGVGQGDTGELFF